This TCR beta chain was recovered during a study of beta chain features in type 1 diabetes. Study-wide findings and caveats: Within each of all four CD4+ subsets, Type 1 diabetes patients had TCRB CDR3s that were moderately but significantly shorter.

The germline V gene encodes CDR1 SQVTM and CDR2 ANQGSEA. The CDR3 has 14 residues. What was sequenced were expressed TCRB transcripts, since all of the isolated RNA had been reverse transcribed. An average about 3.8 million reads came from naive, central memory and regulatory T cell samples. Profiling relied on immunoSEQ multiplex PCR, and the TCRdb table lists in-frame clones only, not all of them. Counted here are roughly 500,000 clones, roughly an eighth occurring once; the ten biggest clones make up less than 0.06%. A few counts support this clone. What it binds is not known. The TCR originated in a woman aged 18 to 35 in good health. What was sequenced was naive CD4+ T cells from blood. The rearrangement links TRBV29-1 to TRBJ1-3; D might be TRBD1 (6 bases). The CDR3 sequence is CNHRTAISGNTIYF. DNA of the CDR3: TGCAACCACAGGACAGCGATCTCTGGAAACACCATATATTTT. The whole variable domain, remainder taken from reference TRBV29-1 and TRBJ1-3, is SAVISQKPSRDICQRGTSLTIQCQVDSQVTMMFWYRQQPGQSLTLIATANQGSEATYESGFVIDKFPISRPNLTFSTLTVSNMSPEDSSIYLCNHRTAISGNTIYFGEGSWLTVV.